This T cell receptor beta chain is drawn from a study of blood T cell repertoires in COVID-19 (dated by TCRdb to 2018 to 2020). The study in broad terms: Collaborator samples came from the United States, Italy and Spain and covered acute and convalescent phases of COVID-19. The material from the prospective study consisted of cDNA or gDNA derived from T cells, B-cell-depleted T cells, or PBMCs. Subjects who had been exposed to COVID-19, were actively infected with it, or had recovered from it provided the deeply sampled blood TCRbeta repertoires that made up the dataset. A freely available public database, intended as a resource for researchers studying the immune response to SARS-CoV-2, is where the repertoires were released. The samples were drawn from two sources: the first 160 participants of the ongoing ImmuneRACE study, and 950 to 1,500 subjects contributed by 6 global collaborators. The sample metadata nearly always contained a de-identified subject ID, COVID-19 status, age in years and sex. Where available, HLA class I and class II types were taken from metadata supplied by the sample provider and were not determined by assay-based typing.

TCRbeta CDR3 regions were amplified from genomic DNA by means of the immunoSEQ Assay, a bias-controlled multiplex PCR. Concerning the study's data processing: Nucleated cell counts per sample were estimated from amplification of reference gene primers within the assay. Sequence reads were collapsed and filtered to measure the absolute abundance of every unique TCRbeta CDR3 rearrangement. For each sample, productive Simpson clonality was calculated by taking the square root of Simpson's diversity index across productive rearrangements. TCRdb took over this immuneACCESS table, retaining in-frame rearrangements with V and J assigned. Such tables are incomplete; in checked studies, under half of the missing clones stem from an unresolved V gene, and the remainder is unexplained. From that table come the V and J calls and clone size; the DNA was used to work out D and trimming. The sample table records roughly 200,000 clones; approximately 81% of these occur just once. 7.9% of the sample goes to the ten largest clones.

On the study overall, not on this receptor specifically: Clinical and demographic metadata were provided uncurated, with the amount varying by source and participant.

From the cysteine through the phenylalanine, the CDR3 covers 15 amino acids. The only DNA kept is the CDR3, 45 bases in frame from the first base. For CDR1 and CDR2, the germline V gene (reference sequence) lists LNHDA and SQIVND. V is pruned by 8 bases and J by 4 bases, leaving 10 bases of the junction without a gene match. A single count supports this clone. No cognate antigen has been identified for it. Per-base qualities were not stored, and no clone one base away is much larger. Whole blood was collected in K2EDTA tubes by collaborating institutions according to the institutions' own protocols. Collaborator samples were shipped for TCRbeta analysis as frozen whole blood, isolated PBMCs, or DNA extracted from either sample type.

The specimen sequenced was peripheral blood. The sequence derives from an elderly woman with acute or convalescent COVID-19. This sequence uses TRBV19 and TRBJ2-2, with 7 bases aligning to TRBD2. The nucleotide sequence is given as TGTGCCAGTCGGCGGGAGAGGGGATCCACCGGGGAGCTGTTTTTT. Translation gives CASRRERGSTGELFF.